A single sample is the source of the 30 T cell receptor beta chains below, sequenced in a study of PD-1 blockade in classical Hodgkin lymphoma (dated by TCRdb to between 2020 and 2021). Libraries were built with the immunoSEQ multiplex PCR assay. Drawn from immuneACCESS, this table holds only the in-frame rearrangements with V and J called that TCRdb kept. Clones are partly lost; checked studies trace under half to an unresolved V gene and leave the rest unexplained. This sample gives around 90,000 clones in total; more than 70% of them show up just once. The top ten hold around 8.9% of the sample. The time point tag for this specimen amounts to: cycle 4 day 1 (C4D1), after 6 weeks of nivolumab. All trial patients had relapsed after autologous stem cell transplantation, with cohorts A, B and C differing in prior brentuximab vedotin exposure. This material consisted of peripheral blood mononuclear cells (PBMCs), taken before the fourth cycle of nivolumab. The receptor set was obtained from a human donor with classical Hodgkin lymphoma.

Only a few counts were recorded for this clone. The rearrangement uses TRBV11-2 and TRBJ1-6, with D hard to call. Germline lookup yields CDR1 SGHAT and CDR2 FQNNGV. Trimming left V 3 bases short and J 9 bases short, with 3 bases between. The length of the CDR3 is 11 residues. CDR3 amino acids: CASSFGSPLHF. DNA for the CDR3: TGTGCCAGCAGCTTTGGTTCACCCCTCCACTTT.

This clone was detected once. The J gene is TRBJ2-5, the V gene TRBV15, with 12 bases identical to TRBD2. CDR3 length: 17 residues. Germline CDR1 LNHNV, CDR2 YYDKDF (reference sequence). Losses at the gene ends were 2 bases for V and 4 bases for J; bases not matched to a gene: 8. In nucleotides, the CDR3 is TGTGCCACCAGCAGATCCGAGACTAGCGGGGGTTCAGAGACCCAGTACTTC. Protein sequence: CATSRSETSGGSETQYF.

The chain recombines TRBV29-1 with TRBJ1-1; D may be TRBD1 (5 bases). The V end was cut by 3 bases, the J end by 4 bases, with 12 bases between. CDR3 length: 13 amino acids. The germline V gene has CDR1 SQVTM and CDR2 ANQGSEA. CDR3 coding DNA: TGCAGCGTTGAGGCTACAGGAGGCACTGAAGCTTTCTTT. As protein: CSVEATGGTEAFF. The full variable domain, with the rest looked up from reference TRBV29-1 and TRBJ1-1, is SAVISQKPSRDICQRGTSLTIQCQVDSQVTMMFWYRQQPGQSLTLIATANQGSEATYESGFVIDKFPISRPNLTFSTLTVSNMSPEDSSIYLCSVEATGGTEAFFGQGTRLTVV.

In DNA, the CDR3 is TGCGCCAGCAGCTTGGTGGGCAGGGTTGGAAAACTGTTTTTT. Protein product: CASSLVGRVGKLFF. The chain links TRBV5-1 to TRBJ1-4; D is perhaps TRBD1 (5 bases). CDR1 and CDR2 (germline): SGHRS, YFSETQ. V shed 0 bases and J shed 10 bases, with 13 bases lying between them. The CDR3 extends over 14 amino acids.

This clone was observed a single time. The V call is TRBV7-8, the J call TRBJ2-1; 9 positions match TRBD2. The germline CDR1 and CDR2 sequences are SGHVS and FQNEAQ. The V segment lost 1 base and the J segment 10 bases; nucleotides outside the gene matches: 11. This CDR3 has 16 amino acids. CDR3 in amino acids: CASSLVGPGLAREQFF. The CDR3 nucleotides are TGTGCCAGCAGCTTAGTCGGTCCGGGACTAGCCAGGGAGCAGTTCTTC.

The chain employs TRBV6-5 and TRBJ1-1; 9 nucleotides agree with TRBD1. With 3 bases clipped from V and 5 bases from J, the junction kept 4 bases outside the gene matches. The CDR3 contains 14 residues. The germline V gene encodes CDR1 MNHEY and CDR2 SVGAGI. CDR3: CASSYWTGETEAFF. The CDR3 region has the DNA TGTGCCAGCAGTTATTGGACAGGGGAAACTGAAGCTTTCTTT.

V usage is TRBV7-2 and J usage is TRBJ2-3; 9 positions match TRBD1. The CDR3 has 15 amino acids. Germline V gene data show CDR1 as SGHTA and CDR2 as FQGNSA. V lost 5 bases and J lost 5; bases outside the gene matches: 8. The CDR3, as DNA: TGTGCCAGCAGCATCGGACAGGGGACGAGAGATACGCAGTATTTT. Protein: CASSIGQGTRDTQYF.

This chain links TRBV10-3 with TRBJ2-5; TRBD1 might be the D (5 bases). Germline CDR1 and CDR2: ENHRY and SYGVKD. V lost 0 bases and J lost 4, with 15 bases in between. The CDR3 runs 16 residues. The CDR3 nucleotides read TGTGCCATCAGTGAGTCTGATGGGGCCTCGGGAGAGACCCAGTACTTC. The encoded protein is CAISESDGASGETQYF.

The V gene is TRBV19, the J gene TRBJ2-2, with a weak D call TRBD2 (6 bases). Germline V CDR1 and CDR2: LNHDA, SQIVND (reference sequence). V lost 9 bases and J 4 bases, leaving 15 bases between the germline ends. This CDR3 has 14 residues. This chain's CDR3 is CASLRLGTTGELFF. In nucleotides, the CDR3 is TGTGCCAGCCTCCGACTAGGCACCACCGGGGAGCTGTTTTTT.

This clone was recorded once. The rearrangement uses TRBV28 and TRBJ1-5; D remains ambiguous. The germline V gene encodes CDR1 MDHEN and CDR2 SYDVKM. With 1 base removed from V and 8 bases from J, the gap between germline ends came to 15 bases. The CDR3 loop spans 15 amino acids. In DNA form, the CDR3 reads TGTGCCAGCAGTTTATCCCCCCGGGTCGGAAAGCCCCAGCATTTT. This encodes CASSLSPRVGKPQHF.

The rearrangement links TRBV2 to TRBJ2-3; perhaps TRBD1 as D (6 bases). V lost 5 bases, J lost 3 bases, and 12 bases lay in between. Looked up from germline, CDR1 is SNHLY and CDR2 is FYNNEI. CDR3 length: 14 residues. CDR3 region: CASSQGTPTDTQYF. The CDR3 DNA reads as TGTGCCAGCAGTCAGGGGACCCCGACAGATACGCAGTATTTT.

The CDR3 region is CASSPPAGGGNNEQFF. In nucleotides, the CDR3 is TGTGCCAGCTCACCACCGGCCGGGGGGGGGAACAATGAGCAGTTCTTC. This chain joins TRBV18 and TRBJ2-1, with 8 bases fitting TRBD2. The CDR3 is made up of 16 amino acids. V was clipped by 0 bases and J by 5 bases; unmatched bases: 6. Germline CDR1 reads KGHSH; CDR2 reads LQKENI.

The chain carries TRBV19 and TRBJ2-7; 9 bases fit TRBD2. CDR1 and CDR2 (germline): LNHDA, SQIVND (reference sequence). Trimming removed 3 bases from V and 9 bases from J; junction bases left unmatched: 9. This CDR3 is 14 amino acids long. CDR3 amino acids: CASSIGLAGRVQYF. CDR3 nucleotide sequence: TGTGCCAGTAGTATTGGGCTAGCGGGAAGGGTGCAGTACTTC.

The rearrangement joins TRBV7-9 to TRBJ2-3, with 12 nucleotides matching TRBD2. The CDR3 has 17 amino acids. V lost 5 bases, J lost 11 bases, and 17 bases stayed unmatched. Germline V CDR1 and CDR2: SEHNR, FQNEAQ (reference sequence). The CDR3 nucleotides are TGTGCCAGCAGCAGCCCGGGGTCTAGCGGGAGGGCCGGGGGGCAGTATTTT. Its protein is CASSSPGSSGRAGGQYF.

The chain recombines TRBV27 with TRBJ1-3; no clear D. Germline CDR1 MNHEY, CDR2 SMNVEV (reference sequence). Trimming took off 6 bases at V and 8 bases at J, with 17 bases between the two ends. The CDR3 runs 14 residues. The CDR3 reads CASRASGSMDTIYF. The CDR3, as DNA: TGTGCCAGCAGGGCATCGGGCTCTATGGACACCATATATTTT.

The chain employs TRBV4-2 and TRBJ1-2; D ambiguous. V lost 2 bases and J lost 4, with 17 bases in between. The CDR3 totals 16 residues. Germline V lookup: CDR1 LGHNA, CDR2 YNFKEQ. The CDR3 DNA follows: TGTGCCAGCAGCCAAAGTTCTGGAGTTTCGAGCTATGGCTACACCTTC. It encodes CASSQSSGVSSYGYTF.

The CDR3 coding sequence is TGTGCCAGCAGGAACACAGATACGCAGTATTTT. Translating it yields CASRNTDTQYF. The chain links TRBV7-2 to TRBJ2-3; D not certain. The germline V and J ends were trimmed by 6 bases and 2 bases, with 3 bases remaining between them. Germline assignment: CDR1 SGHTA and CDR2 FQGNSA. This CDR3 has 11 residues.

This clone was seen only once. The V call is TRBV5-1, the J call TRBJ1-1; the D gene is possibly TRBD1 (5 bases). The CDR3 sequence is 13 residues long. Trimming left V 5 bases short and J 6 bases short, with 14 bases between. Germline values: CDR1 SGHRS, CDR2 YFSETQ. CDR3 nucleotide sequence: TGCGCCAGCAGTTACCTCCGGGGGGCTGAAGCTTTCTTT. The encoded protein is CASSYLRGAEAFF.

The chain combines TRBV18 with TRBJ2-1, with 9 bases lining up with TRBD1. The CDR3 has 17 amino acids. Germline values: CDR1 KGHSH, CDR2 LQKENI. Losses at the gene ends were 5 bases for V and 1 base for J; bases not matched to a gene: 9. The CDR3 protein is CASSTSPGTGSYNEQFF. In DNA form, the CDR3 reads TGTGCCAGCTCAACTTCTCCTGGGACAGGGTCCTACAATGAGCAGTTCTTC.

The chain joins TRBV6-5 to TRBJ2-3; D unclear. Germline CDR1 reads MNHEY; CDR2 reads SVGAGI. The CDR3 runs to 16 residues. Between the trimmed V and J ends, which lost 0 bases and 2 bases, there was a span of 12 bases. CDR3 in amino acids: CASSYSHQFNTDTQYF. CDR3 coding DNA: TGTGCCAGCAGTTACTCTCATCAGTTCAACACAGATACGCAGTATTTT.

The chain carries TRBV18 and TRBJ1-1; 8 bases map to TRBD1. Losses at the gene ends were 3 bases for V and 3 bases for J; bases not matched to a gene: 6. This CDR3 region has 15 residues. The germline CDR1 and CDR2 sequences are KGHSH and LQKENI. The CDR3 here is CASSPGTGGDTEAFF. The CDR3 region has the DNA TGTGCCAGCTCACCGGGGACAGGCGGGGACACTGAAGCTTTCTTT.

J is TRBJ1-2 and V is TRBV28; D might be TRBD1 (5 bases). This CDR3 is built from 14 residues. Germline CDR1 and CDR2: MDHEN and SYDVKM. V dropped 5 bases and J dropped 2 bases, with 12 bases sitting between them. CDR3 sequence: CASSRLGTNYGYTF. The CDR3 coding sequence is TGTGCCAGCAGTCGATTAGGGACCAACTATGGCTACACCTTC.

V gene TRBV4-2 combines with J gene TRBJ1-1, with a possible D match to TRBD1 (5 bases). Germline CDR1 and CDR2: LGHNA and YNFKEQ. The CDR3 totals 17 residues. V lost 0 bases and J lost 0, with 14 bases in between. The CDR3, as DNA: TGTGCCAGCAGCCAAGACTTGATGGGGGGGGTGAACACTGAAGCTTTCTTT. It translates to CASSQDLMGGVNTEAFF.

The chain employs TRBV20-1 and TRBJ2-7; perhaps TRBD1 as D (5 bases). The V end lost 0 bases, the J end lost 6 bases, and 6 bases lay between the germline ends. The CDR3 loop spans 11 amino acids. Germline V gene data show CDR1 as DFQATT and CDR2 as SNEGSKA (reference sequence). DNA of the CDR3: TGCAGTGCTAGAGACAGGGCCGAGCAGTACTTC. Protein product: CSARDRAEQYF.

This clone was seen more than once but under ten times. The genes are TRBV5-4 and TRBJ1-4; 9 bases map to TRBD1. The V segment lost 0 bases and the J segment 3 bases; nucleotides outside the gene matches: 0. Germline values: CDR1 SGHNT, CDR2 YYREEE (reference sequence). CDR3 length: 15 residues. In nucleotides, the CDR3 is TGTGCCAGCAGCTTGGGACAGGGGGCTAATGAAAAACTGTTTTTT. Its protein product is CASSLGQGANEKLFF.

This clone was observed a few times. The chain couples TRBV7-3 to TRBJ2-1, with 13 nucleotides matching TRBD2. Per germline, CDR1 SGHTA and CDR2 FQGTGA. V shed 4 bases and J 4 bases; nucleotides not matched to a gene: 7. There are 17 residues in the CDR3. The CDR3 DNA reads TGTGCCAGCAGCTCTACCGGGACTAGCGGGACTTACAATGAGCAGTTCTTC. It specifies CASSSTGTSGTYNEQFF.

This clone appeared a few times. V gene TRBV6-5 combines with J gene TRBJ1-2; D ambiguous. Trimming took off 6 bases at V and 1 base at J, with 15 bases between the two ends. The germline CDR1 and CDR2 sequences are MNHEY and SVGAGI. The CDR3 has 15 residues. This CDR3 reads CASSEDTGSNYGYTF. The CDR3 coding sequence is TGTGCCAGCAGCGAGGATACCGGGAGTAACTATGGCTACACCTTC.

This sequence joins TRBV6-1 and TRBJ1-2; D possibly corresponds to TRBD1 (6 bases). This CDR3 spans 14 amino acids. V was trimmed by 1 base and J by 8 bases, leaving 14 bases between them. The germline CDR1 and CDR2 sequences are MNHNS and SASEGT. The CDR3 region is CASSEGLQGYGYTF. DNA for the CDR3: TGTGCCAGCAGTGAAGGGTTGCAGGGGTACGGCTACACCTTC.

Note on this clone: The sample holds other DNA sequences that translate to the same CDR3. V usage is TRBV18 and J usage is TRBJ1-1; D is unclear. This CDR3 has 13 residues. Trimming cost V 2 bases and J 0 bases, with 4 bases left between them. CDR1 and CDR2 from the germline V gene are KGHSH and LQKENI. Written as DNA, the CDR3 is TGTGCCAGCTCACCAGGGCTGAACACTGAAGCTTTCTTT. Amino acid sequence: CASSPGLNTEAFF.

The chain couples TRBV7-9 to TRBJ1-5; perhaps TRBD1 as D (5 bases). CDR3 length: 15 residues. Trimming removed 5 bases from V and 2 bases from J, with 13 bases in between. Germline assignment: CDR1 SEHNR and CDR2 FQNEAQ (reference sequence). This CDR3 is CASSPGGGGNQPQHF. As DNA, the CDR3 is TGTGCCAGCAGCCCTGGGGGGGGAGGCAATCAGCCCCAGCATTTT.